A single sample gave rise to the 29 T cell receptor beta chains below, sequenced in a study of T-cell memory formation after mild COVID-19. TCRdb processed the 5' RACE reads anew with MiXCR; each CDR3 protein has one entry. The table includes under 60,000 distinct CDR3 sequences, around 9.7% detected once. The sequenced material came from PBMCs or a T cell subset sorted from them (not recorded which). The source is an adult woman who had mild COVID-19 (a few samples of this study predate the infection). Cell type and time point are not known.

This clonotype was seen more than once but under ten times. The V and J genes are TRBV5-4 and TRBJ2-7; D call uncertain. Trimming stripped 2 bases from V and 5 bases from J, with 11 bases between. Germline-derived CDR1 and CDR2 are SGHNT and YYREEE (reference sequence). This CDR3 has 13 residues. CDR3 protein: CASSFDMFNEQYF. The CDR3 bases are TGTGCCAGCAGCTTTGACATGTTTAACGAGCAGTACTTC.

This clonotype was counted a few times. The chain has TRBV10-3 and TRBJ1-1, with D unclear. The length of the CDR3 is 14 residues. Germline V gene sequence: CDR1 ENHRY, CDR2 SYGVKD. The V and J ends lost 0 bases and 7 bases respectively, with 12 bases between them. The CDR3 coding sequence is TGTGCCATCAGTGAGTCCGATACGACGGATGAAGCTTTCTTT. Its protein is CAISESDTTDEAFF.

This clonotype turned up a few times. The rearrangement links TRBV12-3 or TRBV12-4 to TRBJ1-5, with 8 bases aligning to TRBD1. This CDR3 has 15 residues. V was pared by 6 bases and J by 2 bases, with 6 bases of the junction left unmatched. CDR3 DNA sequence: TGTGCCAGCAGACTCACGGGACAGGGCAATCAGCCCCAGCATTTT. Protein sequence: CASRLTGQGNQPQHF.

The DNA for the CDR3 is TGTGCCAGCAGTTTAAGGCAGGGAAGAGGGAGCAATCAGCCCCAGCATTTT. Protein: CASSLRQGRGSNQPQHF. This chain uses TRBV12-3 or TRBV12-4 with TRBJ1-5; possibly TRBD1 for D (5 bases). The CDR3 extends over 17 amino acids. Trimming cost V 2 bases and J 1 base, with 15 bases left between them.

This clonotype has more than one count but fewer than ten. This sequence joins TRBV9 and TRBJ2-1, with D possibly being TRBD2 (5 bases). This CDR3 spans 14 amino acids. Trimming took 7 bases from V and 5 from J, leaving 16 bases between them. Germline CDR1 reads SGDLS; CDR2 reads YYNGEE. CDR3 nucleotides: TGTGCCAGCTCGAAGCGGCGGGCGGACAATGAGCAGTTCTTC. Its protein is CASSKRRADNEQFF. Full variable domain (missing parts from reference TRBV9 and TRBJ2-1): DSGVTQTPKHLITATGQRVTLRCSPRSGDLSVYWYQQSLDQGLQFLIQYYNGEERAKGNILERFSAQQFPDLHSELNLSSLELGDSALYFCASSKRRADNEQFFGPGTRLTVL.

The rearrangement joins TRBV10-3 to TRBJ1-2; a weak D match, TRBD1 (6 bases). V was pared by 1 base and J by 0 bases, with 9 bases between. Germline V CDR1 and CDR2: ENHRY, SYGVKD. CDR3 length equals 15 residues. The CDR3 reads CAISEFGTTNYGYTF. DNA for the CDR3: TGTGCCATCAGTGAGTTCGGGACAACTAACTATGGCTACACCTTC.

This rearrangement joins TRBV6-2 or TRBV6-3 to TRBJ2-7; 7 nucleotides line up with TRBD2. CDR3 length equals 14 residues. Germline CDR1 is MNHEY and CDR2 is SVGEGT. Trimming took 6 bases from V and 1 from J; bases not matched to a gene: 6. CDR3 bases: TGTGCCAGCAGGACGCGGGGGAGTTCCTACGAGCAGTACTTC. Residues: CASRTRGSSYEQYF.

At least ten counts were recorded for this clonotype. This chain links TRBV6-1 with TRBJ2-7, with 7 bases lining up with TRBD1. CDR3 length: 16 residues. Germline CDR1 reads MNHNS; CDR2 reads SASEGT. V lost 7 bases and J lost 3; bases outside the gene matches: 15. Written as DNA, the CDR3 is TGTGCCAGCATGTTCGATCACAGGGGTGGAAACTACGAGCAGTACTTC. Its translation: CASMFDHRGGNYEQYF.

This clonotype came up many times. The CDR3 loop reads CASSLGTGGEQYF. Here the CDR3 DNA reads TGTGCCAGCAGCTTAGGGACAGGGGGCGAGCAGTACTTC. The V call is TRBV7-6, the J call TRBJ2-7, with 10 positions matching TRBD1. The CDR3 has 13 residues. V lost 1 base to trimming and J lost 6 bases; unmatched junction nucleotides: 0. Germline V gene lookup returns CDR1 SGHVS and CDR2 FNYEAQ.

The chain carries TRBV25-1 and TRBJ2-3, with a weak D call TRBD1 (5 bases). Germline V gene lookup returns CDR1 MGHDK and CDR2 SYGVNS. The ends were cut back, 6 bases at V and 2 bases at J, with 15 bases in the middle. This CDR3 region has 15 residues. The CDR3 DNA follows: TGTGCCAGCAGGGAAACTGGGGCCATCACAGATACGCAGTATTTT. It codes for CASRETGAITDTQYF.

The chain combines TRBV29-1 with TRBJ1-2; D is possibly TRBD1 (5 bases). The CDR3 loop spans 14 amino acids. V was clipped by 7 bases and J by 0 bases, with 15 bases between them. Germline V lookup: CDR1 SQVTM, CDR2 ANQGSEA. DNA for the CDR3: TGCAGCGCCGGGGCGAAGTTAACTAACTATGGCTACACCTTC. This codes for CSAGAKLTNYGYTF.

This clonotype has just a few counts. V and J are TRBV24-1 and TRBJ1-1; D is undetermined. The CDR3 spans 13 residues. Germline V gene data show CDR1 as KGHDR and CDR2 as SFDVKD. Trimming shortened V by 4 bases and J by 1 base, and 6 bases separated the two germline ends. CDR3 DNA sequence: TGTGCCACCAGTGAGGCAGGGAACACTGAAGCTTTCTTT. Its translation is CATSEAGNTEAFF.

This clonotype has ten or more counts. This chain connects TRBV5-1 to TRBJ2-2; 8 bases align to TRBD1. Germline trimming cut 2 bases from V and 3 bases from J; bases unmatched to any gene: 3. Germline V gene sequence: CDR1 SGHRS, CDR2 YFSETQ. This CDR3 region has 15 residues. The CDR3 region is CASSLGQGHTGELFF. CDR3 DNA sequence: TGCGCCAGCAGCTTAGGACAGGGACACACCGGGGAGCTGTTTTTT.

J is TRBJ2-1 and V is TRBV5-1, with TRBD1 identical over 7 bases. Germline V lookup: CDR1 SGHRS, CDR2 YFSETQ. The trim removed 3 bases at V and 3 bases at J, leaving 18 bases unmatched. This CDR3 contains 19 residues. The chain's CDR3 is CASSWDRLSPNPIYNEQFF. The CDR3 DNA follows: TGCGCCAGCAGCTGGGACAGACTTTCCCCGAACCCTATCTACAATGAGCAGTTCTTC.

This clonotype was counted many times. This sequence joins TRBV7-2 and TRBJ2-3; 11 bases align to TRBD2. The germline CDR1 and CDR2 sequences are SGHTA and FQGNSA. The CDR3 is made up of 16 amino acids. Losses at the gene ends were 6 bases for V and 5 bases for J; bases not matched to a gene: 10. The DNA for the CDR3 is TGTGCCAGCAGGGTTCCGGGACTAGCGGCTGGAGATACGCAGTATTTT. This encodes CASRVPGLAAGDTQYF. The full variable domain, in which reference TRBV7-2 and TRBJ2-3 provide the parts outside the CDR3, is GAGVSQSPSNKVTEKGKDVELRCDPISGHTALYWYRQSLGQGLEFLIYFQGNSAPDKSGLPSDRFSAERTGGSVSTLTIQRTQQEDSAVYLCASRVPGLAAGDTQYFGPGTRLTVL.

The sample holds many counts of this clonotype. V is TRBV7-6 and J is TRBJ2-1; TRBD2 matches 13 bases. V shed 5 bases, J shed 4 bases, and the junction held 17 bases outside the gene matches. CDR1 is SGHVS, CDR2 FNYEAQ, per germline. This CDR3 region has 20 residues. CDR3 bases: TGTGCCAGCAGCCAGACTTGGACTAGCGGGGGAAGCCGAAATTACAATGAGCAGTTCTTC. Protein sequence: CASSQTWTSGGSRNYNEQFF.

In its sample, this clonotype was seen many times. The genes are TRBV5-1 and TRBJ2-7; 8 bases are a match to TRBD1. CDR1 and CDR2 from the germline V gene are SGHRS and YFSETQ. CDR3 length: 15 residues. V gave up 4 bases and J gave up 2 bases; unmatched junction bases: 8. CDR3 loop: CASSASGQAAYEQYF. The CDR3, as DNA: TGCGCCAGCAGCGCCTCGGGACAGGCCGCCTACGAGCAGTACTTC.

This clonotype has just a few counts. The chain has TRBV20-1 and TRBJ1-1, with 10 bases matching TRBD1. The CDR3 consists of 14 residues. Losses at the gene ends were 2 bases for V and 8 bases for J; bases not matched to a gene: 8. The germline gives CDR1 DFQATT, CDR2 SNEGSKA (reference sequence). The CDR3: CSARPGTGVAEAFF. The CDR3 nucleotides read TGCAGTGCTAGACCCGGGACAGGGGTAGCCGAAGCTTTCTTT.

This clonotype was counted a few times. J is TRBJ2-1 and V is TRBV5-6; the D is unclear. There are 14 residues in the CDR3. The germline V and J ends were trimmed by 2 bases and 0 bases, with 6 bases remaining between them. Germline assignment: CDR1 SGHDT and CDR2 YYEEEE. CDR3 sequence (DNA): TGTGCCAGCAGCTTAGGTATCTCCTACAATGAGCAGTTCTTC. Amino acid sequence: CASSLGISYNEQFF.

This clonotype has a handful of counts. The rearrangement joins TRBV7-9 to TRBJ2-7; 9 bases match TRBD1. Germline assignment: CDR1 SEHNR and CDR2 FQNEAQ (reference sequence). The length of the CDR3 is 15 residues. Trimming removed 3 bases from V and 7 bases from J; junction bases left unmatched: 10. CDR3 region: CASSLPRTGAQEQYF. The CDR3 nucleotides read TGTGCCAGCAGCTTGCCCCGGACAGGGGCTCAGGAGCAGTACTTC.

V and J are TRBV25-1 and TRBJ2-1; TRBD2 agrees at 12 bases. From germline, CDR1 is MGHDK and CDR2 SYGVNS. The CDR3 is 16 amino acids. The V and J ends lost 3 bases and 10 bases, in that order; junction bases with no gene match: 10. The CDR3 coding sequence is TGTGCCAGCAGTGACCCTCGGCTAGCGGGAGGGAACGAGCAGTTCTTC. It is translated as CASSDPRLAGGNEQFF.

This clonotype has a count of ten or more. This chain links TRBV7-2 with TRBJ1-2, with a possible D match to TRBD1 (5 bases). The germline V gene encodes CDR1 SGHTA and CDR2 FQGNSA. With 1 base removed from V and 3 bases from J, the gap between germline ends came to 12 bases. The CDR3 is made up of 15 amino acids. CDR3 in amino acids: CASSLESGAYYGYTF. DNA for the CDR3: TGTGCCAGCAGCTTAGAGAGTGGGGCTTACTATGGCTACACCTTC. The whole variable domain, remainder taken from reference TRBV7-2 and TRBJ1-2, is GAGVSQSPSNKVTEKGKDVELRCDPISGHTALYWYRQSLGQGLEFLIYFQGNSAPDKSGLPSDRFSAERTGGSVSTLTIQRTQQEDSAVYLCASSLESGAYYGYTFGSGTRLTVV.

This clonotype has a handful of counts. The V gene is TRBV24-1, the J gene TRBJ2-1, with D unclear. The CDR3 runs 13 residues. CDR1 is KGHDR and CDR2 is SFDVKD in the germline V gene. V lost 3 bases and J lost 3, with 5 bases in between. CDR3 DNA sequence: TGTGCCACCAGTGATCGTCTCTACAATGAGCAGTTCTTC. This encodes CATSDRLYNEQFF.

This clonotype was recorded at least ten times. V and J are TRBV5-4 and TRBJ2-7; 12 nucleotides align to TRBD2. V gave up 4 bases and J gave up 1 base; unmatched junction bases: 9. Germline lookup yields CDR1 SGHNT and CDR2 YYREEE (reference sequence). There are 17 residues in the CDR3. The CDR3 here is CASSLQLAGGHSYEQYF. The DNA for the CDR3 is TGTGCCAGCAGCCTCCAACTAGCGGGGGGACATTCCTACGAGCAGTACTTC. Looking up the rest from reference TRBV5-4 and TRBJ2-7 gives the full variable domain: ETGVTQSPTHLIKTRGQQVTLRCSSQSGHNTVSWYQQALGQGPQFIFQYYREEENGRGNFPPRFSGLQFPNYSSELNVNALELDDSALYLCASSLQLAGGHSYEQYFGPGTRLTVT.

V is TRBV12-3 or TRBV12-4 and J is TRBJ2-7; D possibly corresponds to TRBD2 (6 bases). V lost 4 bases and J lost 2, with 15 bases in between. This CDR3 region has 15 residues. CDR3 DNA: TGTGCCAGCAGTTCTAGCGAGGCCGGGGCCTACGAGCAGTACTTC. As protein: CASSSSEAGAYEQYF.

In this sample, this clonotype turned up a few times. The V gene is TRBV7-9, the J gene TRBJ1-2; D gene unclear. The CDR3 covers 13 residues. The V end was cut by 5 bases, the J end by 7 bases, with 14 bases between. CDR1 and CDR2 from the germline V gene are SEHNR and FQNEAQ (reference sequence). CDR3 in amino acids: CASSQRGGSGYTF. CDR3 in DNA: TGTGCCAGCAGCCAACGTGGTGGTTCTGGCTACACCTTC.

This clonotype was observed a handful of times. This rearrangement joins TRBV9 to TRBJ1-1; D may be TRBD1 (5 bases). V was pared by 0 bases and J by 0 bases, with 9 bases between. CDR3 length: 15 amino acids. From germline, CDR1 is SGDLS and CDR2 YYNGEE. DNA of the CDR3: TGTGCCAGCAGCGTAGACGGGGCCTTGAACACTGAAGCTTTCTTT. Residues: CASSVDGALNTEAFF.

In this sample, this clonotype turned up a few times. The chain carries TRBV19 and TRBJ2-7, with 9 bases matching TRBD1. V trimming: 6 bases; J trimming: 1 base; junction bases outside the gene matches: 4. Germline CDR1 and CDR2: LNHDA and SQIVND (reference sequence). CDR3 length: 14 residues. In nucleotides, the CDR3 is TGTGCCAGTAGATCGGGACAGGGATCCTACGAGCAGTACTTC. This sequence encodes CASRSGQGSYEQYF.

This chain connects TRBV7-2 to TRBJ2-2, with D perhaps matching TRBD2 (6 bases). The V and J ends lost 0 bases and 9 bases respectively, with 17 bases between them. The CDR3 runs 16 residues. Germline lookup yields CDR1 SGHTA and CDR2 FQGNSA. The CDR3 region is CASSLAHGGTFRELFF. For the CDR3, the DNA is TGTGCCAGCAGCTTAGCGCATGGCGGGACTTTCAGGGAGCTGTTTTTT.